Presented here are 10 T cell receptor beta chains from one specimen sequenced in a study of T cell responses to AZD1222 COVID-19 vaccine. Some clones are missing from TCRdb's copy, which holds only in-frame ones; the method was immunoSEQ multiplex PCR. Of fewer than 150,000 clones in the sample, 88% were seen once. This specimen consisted of peripheral blood, obtained 28 days after the second AZD1222 dose. Every receptor here comes from an adult who received the AZD1222 COVID-19 vaccine.

The chain uses TRBV29-1 and TRBJ2-5; no clear D. The CDR3 totals 11 residues. CDR1 and CDR2 (germline): SQVTM, ANQGSEA. The V end lost 6 bases, the J end lost 5 bases, and 10 bases lay between the germline ends. The CDR3 DNA reads as TGCAGCGTGAACCCCGGGGAGACCCAGTACTTC. Amino acids: CSVNPGETQYF.

The CDR3 nucleotides read TGCAGTGCTAGTGTGGGCTCCAATCAGCCCCAGCATTTT. This encodes CSASVGSNQPQHF. The gene calls are TRBV20-1 and TRBJ1-5; D is unresolved. The germline V and J ends were trimmed by 3 bases and 3 bases, with 9 bases remaining between them. Per germline, CDR1 DFQATT and CDR2 SNEGSKA (reference sequence). The CDR3 length is 13 residues.

The chain uses TRBV7-2 and TRBJ1-4, with no clear D. Trimming removed 3 bases from V and 8 bases from J, with 10 bases in between. There are 13 residues in the CDR3. From germline, CDR1 is SGHTA and CDR2 FQGNSA. The CDR3, as DNA: TGTGCCAGCAGCTTGTCTCTCCAGGAAAAACTGTTTTTT. Its protein is CASSLSLQEKLFF.

This clone was counted between two and nine times. V gene TRBV30 combines with J gene TRBJ1-1; D unresolved. This CDR3 is built from 13 residues. Germline V lookup: CDR1 GTSNPN, CDR2 SVGIG (reference sequence). Trimming removed 3 bases from V and 0 bases from J, with 8 bases in between. CDR3: CAWRPQLNTEAFF. The CDR3 DNA follows: TGTGCCTGGAGGCCACAGCTGAACACTGAAGCTTTCTTT.

This clone is a singleton in its sample. The gene calls are TRBV9 and TRBJ1-2; TRBD1 is a possible D gene (5 bases). Deletions cut 2 bases from V and 0 bases from J, with 11 bases between. The length of the CDR3 is 15 residues. CDR1 is SGDLS and CDR2 is YYNGEE in the germline V gene. The DNA of the CDR3 is TGTGCCAGCAGCGTCGGCGGGGCCCCTAACTATGGCTACACCTTC. As protein: CASSVGGAPNYGYTF. The whole variable domain, remainder taken from reference TRBV9 and TRBJ1-2, is DSGVTQTPKHLITATGQRVTLRCSPRSGDLSVYWYQQSLDQGLQFLIQYYNGEERAKGNILERFSAQQFPDLHSELNLSSLELGDSALYFCASSVGGAPNYGYTFGSGTRLTVV.

V gene TRBV19 combines with J gene TRBJ2-1; D is possibly TRBD1 (5 bases). The germline V gene has CDR1 LNHDA and CDR2 SQIVND (reference sequence). This CDR3 comprises 16 residues. The V and J ends lost 5 bases and 7 bases respectively, with 21 bases between them. The CDR3 spells CASSLITGISHNEQFF. CDR3 DNA: TGTGCCAGTAGTCTCATTACAGGTATTTCTCATAATGAGCAGTTCTTC. The whole variable domain, filled in from reference TRBV19 and TRBJ2-1, reads DGGITQSPKYLFRKEGQNVTLSCEQNLNHDAMYWYRQDPGQGLRLIYYSQIVNDFQKGDIAEGYSVSREKKESFPLTVTSAQKNPTAFYLCASSLITGISHNEQFFGPGTRLTVL.

This clone is a singleton in its sample. The chain employs TRBV11-3 and TRBJ1-1, with D possibly matching TRBD1 (5 bases). Trimming removed 5 bases from V and 8 bases from J, with 12 bases in between. Germline V gene lookup returns CDR1 SGHNT and CDR2 YENEEA. The CDR3 runs 12 residues. The CDR3 here is CASSPSAGEAFF. As DNA, the CDR3 is TGTGCCAGCAGCCCATCCGCAGGGGAAGCTTTCTTT.

The chain combines TRBV27 with TRBJ2-1; tentative D call: TRBD1 (5 bases). This CDR3 has 15 amino acids. The germline V gene encodes CDR1 MNHEY and CDR2 SMNVEV (reference sequence). Deletions cut 5 bases from V and 1 base from J, with 12 bases between. CDR3 DNA sequence: TGTGCCAGCAGTCCGCCCAGGGTGTCCTACAATGAGCAGTTCTTC. Translated: CASSPPRVSYNEQFF.

This chain uses TRBV5-1 with TRBJ2-7; 9 positions agree with TRBD2. V gave up 1 base and J gave up 0 bases; unmatched junction bases: 8. The CDR3 has 17 residues. The V gene's germline CDR1 is SGHRS and CDR2 YFSETQ. Here the CDR3 DNA reads TGCGCCAGCAGCTTGTCTAGCGGGACCTCCCACTCCTACGAGCAGTACTTC. This translates into CASSLSSGTSHSYEQYF. Variable domain in full (rest from reference TRBV5-1 and TRBJ2-7): KAGVTQTPRYLIKTRGQQVTLSCSPISGHRSVSWYQQTPGQGLQFLFEYFSETQRNKGNFPGRFSGRQFSNSRSEMNVSTLELGDSALYLCASSLSSGTSHSYEQYFGPGTRLTVT.

V usage is TRBV7-9 and J usage is TRBJ1-1; D may be TRBD1 (6 bases). This CDR3 region has 14 residues. Germline V gives CDR1 SEHNR, CDR2 FQNEAQ (reference sequence). V was shortened by 3 bases and J by 3 bases, with 11 bases between the two germline ends. For the CDR3, the DNA is TGTGCCAGCAGCTTTCACAGGGAGGACACTGAAGCTTTCTTT. Protein sequence: CASSFHREDTEAFF.